This is a list of T cell receptor beta chains from one sample in a study of blood T cell repertoires in COVID-19. The assay was immunoSEQ multiplex PCR, and TCRdb's table has in-frame clones only and misses some. The repertoire has around 280,000 clones, approximately 84% of them found once; the top ten carry 2.1%. Material for sequencing was peripheral blood. The source of these receptors is a woman in her 30s who had recovered from COVID-19. CDR3s include the opening cysteine and the closing phenylalanine or tryptophan. The D gene is left open where the match is weak. Only part of the rows carry a size: once, few, many, or a class if the clone is expanded.

d_call	v_call	clone_size	j_call	cdr3_aa	cdr3_nt
.	TRBV19	.	TRBJ2-2	CASSPSGNTGELFF	TGTGCCAGTAGTCCCTCGGGGAACACCGGGGAGCTGTTTTTT
TRBD2	TRBV9	.	TRBJ2-3	CASSVLAGTTDTQYF	TGTGCCAGCAGCGTACTAGCGGGGACCACAGATACGCAGTATTTT
.	TRBV2	.	TRBJ1-6	CASSVRFPSSYNSPLHF	TGTGCCAGCTCGGTCCGATTTCCTAGCTCCTATAATTCACCCCTCCACTTT
TRBD1	TRBV28	.	TRBJ1-5	CASSFGTVPSDQPQHF	TGTGCCAGCAGTTTCGGGACAGTACCTTCTGATCAGCCCCAGCATTTT
TRBD1	TRBV29-1	.	TRBJ2-7	CSVRQGLYEQYF	TGCAGCGTCAGACAGGGGCTATACGAGCAGTACTTC
.	TRBV10-2	once	TRBJ1-1	CASNDGVFRAFF	TGCGCCAGCAACGACGGGGTCTTTAGGGCTTTCTTT
TRBD1	TRBV2	.	TRBJ2-7	CASRDSGTGFSYEQYF	TGTGCCAGCAGGGACTCCGGGACAGGTTTTTCCTACGAGCAGTACTTC
TRBD2	TRBV19	.	TRBJ2-3	CASSSTGTKSTDTQYF	TGTGCCAGTAGCTCTACCGGGACTAAGAGCACAGATACGCAGTATTTT
.	TRBV19	.	TRBJ1-5	CASRPRTRDQPQHF	TGTGCCAGTAGACCCAGGACGAGGGATCAGCCCCAGCATTTT
.	TRBV9	.	TRBJ2-1	CASSVSPGNEQFF	TGTGCCAGCAGCGTAAGTCCAGGGAATGAGCAGTTCTTC
.	TRBV2	.	TRBJ2-2	CASSVQGLTNTGELFF	TGTGCCAGCAGTGTTCAAGGACTTACGAACACCGGGGAGCTGTTTTTT
.	TRBV13	once	TRBJ2-5	CASSLLSGKETQYF	TGTGCCAGCAGCTTATTGTCAGGGAAAGAGACCCAGTACTTC
TRBD2	TRBV19	.	TRBJ2-5	CASSKTAGTSGVQETQYF	TGTGCCAGTAGTAAGACAGCCGGGACTAGCGGGGTCCAAGAGACCCAGTACTTC
.	TRBV6-5	.	TRBJ1-2	CASSYSGEGDYGYTF	TGTGCCAGCAGTTACTCCGGTGAGGGTGACTATGGCTACACCTTC
TRBD2	TRBV5-6	once	TRBJ2-7	CASSSGLAREQYF	TGTGCCAGCAGCTCGGGACTAGCTCGAGAGCAGTACTTC
TRBD2	TRBV28	.	TRBJ2-7	CASSTRSSGSYEQYF	TGTGCCAGCAGTACTCGGAGTAGCGGGAGCTACGAGCAGTACTTC
TRBD1	TRBV13	.	TRBJ2-7	CASSIWDRPGEQYF	TGTGCCAGCAGTATTTGGGACAGGCCCGGTGAGCAGTACTTC
.	TRBV29-1	.	TRBJ2-7	CSVAGTQGILEQYF	TGCAGCGTCGCCGGCACCCAGGGGATTCTAGAGCAGTACTTC
.	TRBV19	.	TRBJ2-1	CASTPRRARNEQFF	TGTGCCAGTACCCCGCGCCGCGCGCGCAATGAGCAGTTCTTC
.	TRBV13	once	TRBJ2-7	CASSGSGRQYEQYF	TGTGCCAGCAGCGGTAGCGGCCGACAATACGAGCAGTACTTC
TRBD2	TRBV7-9	.	TRBJ2-1	CASSQLAGGHNEQFF	TGTGCCAGCAGCCAACTAGCGGGGGGGCATAATGAGCAGTTCTTC
TRBD1	TRBV18	.	TRBJ1-1	CASSMTGDNTEAFF	TGTGCCAGCTCAATGACAGGGGATAACACTGAAGCTTTCTTT
.	TRBV4-2	.	TRBJ1-6	CASSPQLASPLHF	TGTGCCAGCAGCCCACAGCTTGCATCACCCCTCCACTTT
.	TRBV7-6	once	TRBJ2-2	CASSLEQGGELFF	TGTGCCAGCAGCTTAGAACAGGGCGGGGAGCTGTTTTTT
.	TRBV9	.	TRBJ2-5	CASSVGAAVQETQYF	TGTGCCAGCAGCGTAGGGGCAGCTGTTCAAGAGACCCAGTACTTC
TRBD1	TRBV6-5	.	TRBJ2-2	CASSSTGDGELFF	TGTGCCAGCAGTTCGACAGGGGACGGGGAGCTGTTTTTT
.	TRBV7-6	.	TRBJ1-4	CASSFKLDEKLFF	TGTGCCAGCAGCTTTAAGCTAGATGAAAAACTGTTTTTT
.	TRBV21-1	.	TRBJ2-4	CASSKALFGGGHENIQYF	TGTGCCAGCAGCAAAGCGCTTTTTGGAGGGGGCCATGAAAACATTCAGTACTTC
TRBD1	TRBV5-5	.	TRBJ2-1	CASSSQGANEQFF	TGTGCCAGCAGTTCACAGGGGGCCAATGAGCAGTTCTTC
.	TRBV19	few	TRBJ1-1	CASSISRRGEAFF	TGTGCCAGTAGTATTTCCAGACGAGGTGAAGCTTTCTTT
TRBD1	TRBV5-4	few	TRBJ1-6	CASSSGQGWNSPLHF	TGTGCCAGCAGCTCAGGACAGGGGTGGAATTCACCCCTCCACTTT
.	TRBV19	.	TRBJ1-4	CASSISGFAATNEKLFF	TGTGCCAGTAGTATCTCGGGTTTCGCGGCAACTAATGAAAAACTGTTTTTT
TRBD1	TRBV19	.	TRBJ2-2	CASSTQGQGIGELFF	TGTGCCAGTAGTACCCAGGGACAGGGGATCGGGGAGCTGTTTTTT
TRBD1	TRBV5-6	.	TRBJ1-1	CASSQDRGLNTEAFF	TGTGCCAGCAGCCAGGACAGGGGGTTGAACACTGAAGCTTTCTTT
.	TRBV24-1	.	TRBJ2-2	CATSRTGELFF	TGTGCCACCAGTCGCACCGGGGAGCTGTTTTTT
.	TRBV6-5	.	TRBJ1-1	CASRSIGENTEAFF	TGTGCCAGCAGGTCAATCGGGGAGAACACTGAAGCTTTCTTT
TRBD2	TRBV5-6	.	TRBJ2-1	CASSLEMAGGENYNEQFF	TGTGCCAGCAGCTTGGAGATGGCGGGAGGGGAAAACTACAATGAGCAGTTCTTC
.	TRBV27	once	TRBJ2-1	CASSSLATQILGEQFF	TGTGCCAGCAGTTCTCTAGCAACCCAGATTCTGGGTGAGCAGTTCTTC
.	TRBV18	once	TRBJ2-1	CASSPDRNSYNEQFF	TGTGCCAGCTCACCAGACAGGAACTCCTACAATGAGCAGTTCTTC
TRBD2	TRBV13	.	TRBJ2-7	CASRLAGDSYEQYF	TGTGCCAGCAGGTTAGCGGGGGACTCCTACGAGCAGTACTTC
TRBD1	TRBV2	.	TRBJ1-5	CASTGGRPNQPQHF	TGTGCCAGCACAGGGGGCAGGCCCAATCAGCCCCAGCATTTT
.	TRBV11-2	.	TRBJ2-7	CASSLGWGDSYEQYF	TGTGCCAGCAGCCTGGGGTGGGGAGACTCCTACGAGCAGTACTTC
TRBD1	TRBV7-9	.	TRBJ1-3	CASSSDRDGGNTIYF	TGTGCCAGCAGCTCGGACAGGGATGGTGGAAACACCATATATTTT
.	TRBV10-3	.	TRBJ2-3	CAIRDLDRSFTDTQYF	TGTGCCATCCGTGACCTTGACAGGTCCTTCACAGATACGCAGTATTTT
TRBD1	TRBV11-2	.	TRBJ2-7	CASSLGTGVYEQYF	TGTGCCAGCAGCTTAGGGACAGGGGTCTACGAGCAGTACTTC
.	TRBV6-1	.	TRBJ1-2	CASSDGGGRIYGYTF	TGTGCCAGCAGTGATGGCGGGGGGCGGATTTATGGCTACACCTTC
.	TRBV5-1	.	TRBJ1-4	CASSPGGGLGEKLFF	TGCGCCAGCAGCCCCGGGGGGGGTCTCGGTGAAAAACTGTTTTTT
TRBD2	TRBV7-9	.	TRBJ2-1	CASSSRARRGGPDNEQFF	TGTGCCAGCAGCTCCCGCGCCCGGCGGGGGGGCCCGGACAATGAGCAGTTCTTC
.	TRBV27	once	TRBJ2-7	CASSVTVSNYEQYF	TGTGCCAGCAGTGTGACAGTATCTAACTACGAGCAGTACTTC
TRBD1	TRBV18	.	TRBJ1-4	CASSPATGRTNEKLFF	TGTGCCAGCTCACCTGCGACAGGGCGAACTAATGAAAAACTGTTTTTT
.	TRBV7-9	.	TRBJ2-3	CASSAGVTDTQYF	TGTGCCAGCAGCGCCGGAGTAACAGATACGCAGTATTTT
TRBD1	TRBV7-3	once	TRBJ1-3	CASSPGGFGNTIYF	TGTGCCAGCAGCCCAGGGGGTTTTGGAAACACCATATATTTT
.	TRBV20-1	.	TRBJ1-4	CSVPGAEKLFF	TGCAGTGTCCCGGGAGCCGAAAAACTGTTTTTT
.	TRBV3-1/TRBV3-2	.	TRBJ2-3	CASSQDVGASTDTQYF	TGTGCCAGCAGCCAAGATGTCGGAGCTAGCACAGATACGCAGTATTTT
.	TRBV3-1/TRBV3-2	.	TRBJ2-1	CASSQERSSYNEQFF	TGTGCCAGCAGCCAAGAGCGGTCCTCCTACAATGAGCAGTTCTTC
TRBD1	TRBV5-4	.	TRBJ2-2	CASSLQGAYTGELFF	TGTGCCAGCAGCCTCCAGGGGGCGTACACCGGGGAGCTGTTTTTT
.	TRBV5-5	.	TRBJ2-6	CASSLQGANVLTF	TGTGCCAGCAGCTTGCAGGGGGCCAACGTCCTGACTTTC
TRBD2	TRBV5-1	.	TRBJ2-5	CASSFLAGGQETQYF	TGCGCCAGCAGCTTCTTAGCGGGAGGGCAAGAGACCCAGTACTTC
.	TRBV3-1/TRBV3-2	.	TRBJ1-1	CASSQILGGTAEAFF	TGTGCCAGCAGCCAAATCCTGGGGGGAACGGCTGAAGCTTTCTTT